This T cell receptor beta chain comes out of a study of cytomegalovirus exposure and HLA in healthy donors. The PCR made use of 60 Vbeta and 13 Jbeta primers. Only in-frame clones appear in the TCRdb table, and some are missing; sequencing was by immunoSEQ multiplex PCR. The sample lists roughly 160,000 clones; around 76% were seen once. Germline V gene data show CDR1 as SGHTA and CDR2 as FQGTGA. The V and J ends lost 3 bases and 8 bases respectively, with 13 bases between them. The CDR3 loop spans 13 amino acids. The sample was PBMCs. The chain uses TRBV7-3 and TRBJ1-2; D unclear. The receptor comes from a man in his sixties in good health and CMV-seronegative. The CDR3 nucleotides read TGTGCCAGCAGCTTTTCCGGGAACTTGGGCTACACCTTC. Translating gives CASSFSGNLGYTF.